Below, 30 T cell receptor beta chains from the same sample are listed, as sequenced in a study of blood T cell repertoires in COVID-19. TCRdb's copy holds only in-frame clones and misses some; the assay was immunoSEQ multiplex PCR. Of approximately 220,000 clones in the sample, 85% were seen once. The sample comprised peripheral blood. The receptors come from a man between 50 and 59 years old who had recovered from COVID-19.

This clone came up once. This sequence joins TRBV29-1 and TRBJ2-3; tentatively, D is TRBD2 (6 bases). Germline V gene sequence: CDR1 SQVTM, CDR2 ANQGSEA. V lost 8 bases to trimming and J lost 2 bases, with 14 bases between them. CDR3 length: 13 amino acids. CDR3 protein: CSTIGGNTDTQYF. The CDR3 DNA sequence: TGCAGCACGATAGGAGGGAACACAGATACGCAGTATTTT.

The chain is built from TRBV7-9 and TRBJ2-1; the match to TRBD1 covers 7 bases. The CDR3 sequence is 15 residues long. Germline V gene data show CDR1 as SEHNR and CDR2 as FQNEAQ (reference sequence). The trim removed 5 bases at V and 3 bases at J, leaving 7 bases unmatched. The CDR3 DNA follows: TGTGCCAGCAGCGACACAGGGGCTCTCTACAATGAGCAGTTCTTC. It encodes CASSDTGALYNEQFF.

V and J are TRBV28 and TRBJ1-3; D remains unclear. The V and J ends lost 5 bases and 2 bases respectively, with 13 bases between them. This CDR3 is 15 amino acids long. CDR1 and CDR2 (germline): MDHEN, SYDVKM. This CDR3 reads CASSRTWGAGNTIYF. DNA for the CDR3: TGTGCCAGCAGTCGGACTTGGGGAGCTGGAAACACCATATATTTT.

This chain uses TRBV6-6 with TRBJ2-1; D is possibly TRBD1 (6 bases). Germline CDR1 is MNHNY and CDR2 is SVGAGI (reference sequence). The V end was cut by 6 bases, the J end by 7 bases, with 10 bases between. The CDR3 spans 12 residues. CDR3 residues: CASRVQGNEQFF. CDR3 DNA: TGTGCCAGCAGGGTCCAGGGGAATGAGCAGTTCTTC.

The rearrangement links TRBV3-1 (or the pseudogene TRBV3-2) to TRBJ1-1, with 7 bases lining up with TRBD1. Trimming cost V 3 bases and J 4 bases; bases outside gene matches: 5. The CDR3 is 14 amino acids. CDR1 and CDR2 from the germline V gene are LGHDT and YNNKEL (reference sequence). DNA of the CDR3: TGTGCCAGCAGCCACTTGTCAGGGGGCACTGAAGCTTTCTTT. Its protein is CASSHLSGGTEAFF.

The chain links TRBV21-1 to TRBJ1-5; the DNA was not used to check the table's D call, TRBD1. TRBV21-1 corresponds to a pseudogene. The CDR3 contains 19 residues. CDR3 DNA sequence: TGTGCCAGCAGCAAAAAAGAGGAGACAGGGAGTGATAGCAATCAGCCCCAGCATTTT. It codes for CASSKKEETGSDSNQPQHF.

This clone has only one observation. The J gene is TRBJ2-3, the V gene TRBV6-2 or TRBV6-3; 7 nucleotides match TRBD1. From germline, CDR1 is MNHEY and CDR2 SVGEGT. V lost 4 bases, J lost 4 bases, and 2 bases stayed unmatched. The CDR3 sequence is 13 residues long. CDR3 sequence: CASSSRGPDTQYF. The CDR3 DNA reads as TGTGCCAGCAGTTCGAGGGGGCCAGATACGCAGTATTTT.

The genes are TRBV11-2 and TRBJ2-1; D uncertain. V lost 0 bases to trimming and J lost 9 bases, with 9 bases between them. CDR3 length: 13 amino acids. CDR1 and CDR2 (germline): SGHAT, FQNNGV. The DNA for the CDR3 is TGTGCCAGCAGCTTAGATTTCGGTGTTGAGCAGTTCTTC. Translation: CASSLDFGVEQFF.

V is TRBV5-1 and J is TRBJ1-4, with D perhaps matching TRBD1 (5 bases). Per the germline V gene, CDR1 is SGHRS and CDR2 is YFSETQ. Trimming removed 0 bases at V and 8 bases at J, with 14 bases between. The CDR3 runs 15 residues. DNA of the CDR3: TGCGCCAGCAGCTTGGCGACACCCGGGGGGGAAAAACTGTTTTTT. This encodes CASSLATPGGEKLFF.

The chain employs TRBV3-1 (or the pseudogene TRBV3-2) and TRBJ2-5, with a weak D call TRBD1 (8 bases). The V end lost 6 bases, the J end lost 5 bases, and 16 bases lay between the germline ends. CDR1 is LGHDT, CDR2 YNNKEL, per germline (reference sequence). CDR3 length: 14 residues. CDR3 loop: CASSRQGRGETQYF. The CDR3 DNA follows: TGTGCCAGCAGTCGACAGGGGAGGGGGGAGACCCAGTACTTC.

This sequence joins TRBV6-5 and TRBJ1-2, with D possibly being TRBD1 (6 bases). Germline V CDR1 and CDR2: MNHEY, SVGAGI. The CDR3 length is 14 residues. V was cut by 2 bases and J by 4 bases, with 11 bases left in between. The CDR3 DNA follows: TGTGCCAGCAGTTACCCACAGGGTATCTATGGCTACACCTTC. It translates to CASSYPQGIYGYTF.

The chain is built from TRBV18 and TRBJ2-3; TRBD2 matches 10 bases. V was clipped by 8 bases and J by 5 bases; unmatched bases: 10. Germline CDR1 is KGHSH and CDR2 is LQKENI. This CDR3 has 15 amino acids. CDR3 nucleotide sequence: TGTGCCAGCCGTCCCGGAGCGGGAGGGCGAGATACGCAGTATTTT. Protein sequence: CASRPGAGGRDTQYF.

This clone was seen only a few times. J is TRBJ2-7 and V is TRBV6-5, with 13 bases lining up with TRBD2. With V trimmed by 6 bases and J by 6 bases, 8 bases remained unmatched. The V gene's germline CDR1 is MNHEY and CDR2 SVGAGI. The CDR3 has 15 residues. CDR3 sequence: CASSWRTSGSGEQYF. The CDR3 DNA follows: TGTGCCAGCAGCTGGCGGACTAGCGGGAGTGGCGAGCAGTACTTC.

V is TRBV5-1 and J is TRBJ2-1, with D possibly matching TRBD2 (6 bases). Trimming took 2 bases from V and 5 from J, leaving 14 bases between them. Germline CDR1 SGHRS, CDR2 YFSETQ. The CDR3 is 15 residues long. The CDR3 DNA follows: TGCGCCAGCAGCTTTGGTGGGAGGACCAACAATGAGCAGTTCTTC. Residues: CASSFGGRTNNEQFF. Drawing the rest from reference TRBV5-1 and TRBJ2-1, the complete variable domain is KAGVTQTPRYLIKTRGQQVTLSCSPISGHRSVSWYQQTPGQGLQFLFEYFSETQRNKGNFPGRFSGRQFSNSRSEMNVSTLELGDSALYLCASSFGGRTNNEQFFGPGTRLTVL.

The rearrangement uses TRBV11-2 and TRBJ2-5; D ambiguous. Per the germline V gene, CDR1 is SGHAT and CDR2 is FQNNGV. The V end was cut by 3 bases, the J end by 1 base, with 9 bases between. The CDR3 sequence is 14 residues long. CDR3: CASSFAGFQETQYF. The CDR3, as DNA: TGTGCCAGCAGCTTCGCCGGGTTCCAAGAGACCCAGTACTTC.

About this clone: Other nucleotide sequences in the sample specify the same CDR3. The chain couples TRBV27 to TRBJ2-7, with D possibly being TRBD1 (6 bases). From germline, CDR1 is MNHEY and CDR2 SMNVEV (reference sequence). The V and J ends lost 2 bases and 3 bases respectively, with 8 bases between them. The CDR3 length is 13 residues. This chain's CDR3 is CASSLGQYYEQYF. Here the CDR3 DNA reads TGTGCCAGCAGTTTAGGACAGTACTACGAGCAGTACTTC.

A word on this clone: The sample has other DNA sequences that encode this CDR3 too. The V call is TRBV20-1, the J call TRBJ2-7; D ambiguous. CDR1 DFQATT and CDR2 SNEGSKA come from the germline V gene (reference sequence). The CDR3 loop spans 11 amino acids. V lost 3 bases and J lost 3, with 6 bases in between. The DNA of the CDR3 is TGCAGTGCTAGCCTCCTCTACGAGCAGTACTTC. Protein product: CSASLLYEQYF.

The chain has TRBV27 and TRBJ2-7; D remains unclear. Trimming removed 8 bases from V and 4 bases from J, with 9 bases in between. Germline V gene sequence: CDR1 MNHEY, CDR2 SMNVEV (reference sequence). The CDR3 sequence is 11 residues long. The CDR3 DNA sequence: TGTGCCAGCGTTGACTTTTACGAGCAGTACTTC. The encoded protein is CASVDFYEQYF.

The chain carries TRBV28 and TRBJ2-1, with a tentative D call TRBD2 (6 bases). The CDR3 has 15 amino acids. Germline loops: CDR1 MDHEN, CDR2 SYDVKM. The germline V and J ends were trimmed by 3 bases and 8 bases, with 17 bases remaining between them. The CDR3: CASSLTTRERDEQFF. The CDR3 DNA reads as TGTGCCAGCAGTTTGACTACCCGGGAGAGGGATGAGCAGTTCTTC.

This clone was counted a single time. This chain links TRBV10-3 with TRBJ2-3; TRBD2 agrees at 8 bases. V lost 8 bases, J lost 4 bases, and 5 bases stayed unmatched. Looked up from germline, CDR1 is ENHRY and CDR2 is SYGVKD. The CDR3 length is 13 residues. DNA of the CDR3: TGTGCCATCTCCGAGCGGGAGTCAGATACGCAGTATTTT. Its protein is CAISERESDTQYF.

The J gene is TRBJ2-1, the V gene TRBV29-1; D possibly corresponds to TRBD1 (6 bases). CDR3 length: 14 amino acids. Germline CDR1 and CDR2: SQVTM and ANQGSEA. V lost 5 bases, J lost 0 bases, and 11 bases lay in between. The CDR3 DNA reads TGCAGCGTTCTAACAGGGAGCTCCTACAATGAGCAGTTCTTC. Translating it yields CSVLTGSSYNEQFF.

A few counts support this clone. The rearrangement joins TRBV24-1 to TRBJ2-7, with 9 bases lining up with TRBD1. The V and J ends lost 4 bases and 1 base, in that order; junction bases with no gene match: 7. The CDR3 has 16 amino acids. From germline, CDR1 is KGHDR and CDR2 SFDVKD. The CDR3 nucleotides read TGTGCCACCAGTGAGTCTGGGACAGGGAATTCCTACGAGCAGTACTTC. This sequence encodes CATSESGTGNSYEQYF.

The V and J genes are TRBV19 and TRBJ2-6, with D perhaps TRBD2 (7 bases). Per germline, CDR1 LNHDA and CDR2 SQIVND (reference sequence). CDR3 size: 17 residues. V was pared by 6 bases and J by 0 bases, with 15 bases between. CDR3 sequence reads: CASSHAGAASGANVLTF. CDR3 DNA: TGTGCCAGTAGCCACGCGGGGGCAGCCTCTGGGGCCAACGTCCTGACTTTC.

The chain recombines TRBV5-1 with TRBJ1-2; D is ambiguous. V was clipped by 7 bases and J by 8 bases, with 21 bases between them. Germline V gene data show CDR1 as SGHRS and CDR2 as YFSETQ. CDR3 length: 14 amino acids. The CDR3 protein is CASRSEVHDAGYTF. The CDR3, as DNA: TGCGCCAGCCGAAGTGAGGTTCACGATGCGGGCTACACCTTC.

The chain uses TRBV5-1 and TRBJ1-1; 7 positions agree with TRBD1. The CDR3 is 15 amino acids. Germline V CDR1 and CDR2: SGHRS, YFSETQ. The V segment lost 0 bases and the J segment 5 bases; nucleotides outside the gene matches: 7. The CDR3 coding sequence is TGCGCCAGCAGCTTGGCGTGGACAGGACAAACTGAAGCTTTCTTT. It specifies CASSLAWTGQTEAFF.

V and J are TRBV5-1 and TRBJ2-5; D perhaps matches TRBD1 (7 bases). Deletions cut 4 bases from V and 7 bases from J, with 17 bases between. The CDR3 runs to 14 residues. Germline CDR1 reads SGHRS; CDR2 reads YFSETQ. Here the CDR3 reads CASSPTTGRGTQYF. The CDR3 DNA is TGCGCCAGCAGCCCGACGACAGGGCGGGGGACCCAGTACTTC.

The chain recombines TRBV6-1 with TRBJ2-7, with D perhaps matching TRBD1 (5 bases). Germline CDR1 reads MNHNS; CDR2 reads SASEGT. The CDR3 totals 18 residues. V gave up 1 base and J gave up 3 bases, with 22 bases separating them. CDR3 DNA sequence: TGTGCCAGCAGTGAAGAATTGGGGCAGGGTCATTGGCTCTACGAGCAGTACTTC. Translated, it gives CASSEELGQGHWLYEQYF.

V is TRBV9 and J is TRBJ2-1; possible D gene TRBD1, 5 bases. The length of the CDR3 is 13 residues. The V end lost 4 bases, the J end lost 3 bases, and 8 bases lay between the germline ends. Germline-derived CDR1 and CDR2 are SGDLS and YYNGEE. Here the CDR3 DNA reads TGTGCCAGCAGCCCGACAGTCTACAATGAGCAGTTCTTC. Translation: CASSPTVYNEQFF.

This rearrangement joins TRBV28 to TRBJ2-7, with D perhaps TRBD2 (5 bases). Per the germline V gene, CDR1 is MDHEN and CDR2 is SYDVKM. Deletions cut 8 bases from V and 6 bases from J, with 17 bases between. This CDR3 comprises 13 residues. Here the CDR3 reads CASLGGPYPEQYF. The CDR3, as DNA: TGTGCCAGCCTGGGCGGGCCCTACCCCGAGCAGTACTTC.

V usage is TRBV28 and J usage is TRBJ2-1; 10 nucleotides line up with TRBD1. The CDR3 consists of 15 residues. Germline loops: CDR1 MDHEN, CDR2 SYDVKM. Germline trimming cut 3 bases from V and 8 bases from J; bases unmatched to any gene: 7. CDR3 sequence: CASSFIRDRGYEQFF. The CDR3 DNA reads as TGTGCCAGCAGTTTTATTCGGGACAGGGGCTATGAGCAGTTCTTC.